The rows below give T cell receptor beta chains drawn from one sample of a study of T cells in Graves' hyperthyroidism and ophthalmopathy. TCRdb reprocessed the multiplex PCR reads via MiXCR and lists one record per CDR3 protein. The data contain 300,000 to 450,000 distinct CDR3 sequences, roughly 12% of them singletons. Sequencing input: blood. The receptors here all came from a man aged 30 to 45 with Graves' hyperthyroidism that later progressed to Graves' ophthalmopathy. CDR3s include the opening cysteine and the closing phenylalanine or tryptophan. The D gene is left open where the match is weak. Only some rows state a clone size, as once, few, many or a class for expanded clones.

V gene	clone size	J gene	D gene	CDR3 DNA	CDR3 protein
TRBV15	few	TRBJ2-5	-	TGTGCCACCAGCCGAAGGGAGACCCAGTACTTC	CATSRRETQYF
TRBV20-1	many	TRBJ2-7	TRBD1	TGCAGAGCCGACAGGGATCCCTACGAGCAGTACTTC	CRADRDPYEQYF
TRBV12-3/TRBV12-4	many	TRBJ2-2	-	TGTGCCAGCAGTTCGGACACGAAGAACACCGGGGAGCTGTTTTTT	CASSSDTKNTGELFF
TRBV11-3	many	TRBJ2-3	TRBD2	TGTGCCAGCAGCTTCGTGGTAGCGGGGGGTACAGATACGCAGTATTTT	CASSFVVAGGTDTQYF
TRBV3-1	few	TRBJ2-7	-	TGTGCCAGCAGCCAAGACTACCGGGACTACGAGCAGTACTTC	CASSQDYRDYEQYF
TRBV4-2	many	TRBJ2-3	TRBD2	TGTGCCAGCAGCCAAGAAGGTAGCGGGGGGGCAGATACGCAGTATTTT	CASSQEGSGGADTQYF
TRBV19	-	TRBJ1-2	-	TGTGCCAGTAGATCCGGGGGAGCGGAAGGCTACACCTTC	CASRSGGAEGYTF
TRBV5-5	many	TRBJ2-2	-	TGTGCCAGCAGCTTGTTTAGATCGAACACCGGGGAGCTGTTTTTT	CASSLFRSNTGELFF
TRBV30	many	TRBJ1-5	TRBD1	TGTGCCTGGAGTATAGCGACAGGGGATCAGCCCCAGCATTTT	CAWSIATGDQPQHF
TRBV5-4	few	TRBJ2-3	-	TGTGCCAGCAGCTTGGGGGAGTGGGGGGAAGGCACAGATACGCAGTATTTT	CASSLGEWGEGTDTQYF
TRBV5-4	many	TRBJ2-5	TRBD2	TGTGCCAGCAGTCGACTAGCCCAAGAGACCCAGTACTTC	CASSRLAQETQYF
TRBV12-3/TRBV12-4	many	TRBJ2-7	-	TGTGCCAGCAGTTTACAGGGGAGGAAGCAGTACTTC	CASSLQGRKQYF
TRBV20-1	many	TRBJ2-7	-	TGCAGTGCTAGCAGAGGCAGGGGTGCGCGCGAGCAGTACTTC	CSASRGRGAREQYF
TRBV7-2	-	TRBJ2-1	TRBD1	TGTTCCAGCAGCATCCTTTGGGACAGGCTTGGTGAGCAGTTCTTC	CSSSILWDRLGEQFF
TRBV27	many	TRBJ2-1	-	TGTGCCAGCAGTTTATCGGTGGACTACAATGAGCAGTTCTTC	CASSLSVDYNEQFF
TRBV20-1	few	TRBJ2-3	TRBD1	TGCAGTGCTAGGGCGAGGCAAGGGGGCTCCTCAGATACGCAGTATTTT	CSARARQGGSSDTQYF
TRBV7-2	many	TRBJ2-2	TRBD2	TGTGCCAGCAGCTTAGGACAGGGACTAGCGATAGCCGGGGAGCTGTTTTTT	CASSLGQGLAIAGELFF
TRBV7-8	many	TRBJ2-7	TRBD1	TGTGCCAGCAGCCAGCCCGGGACAGGGGGCGGGGAGCAGTACTTC	CASSQPGTGGGEQYF
TRBV7-2	many	TRBJ1-2	-	TGTGCCAGCAGCTCTCAGGGATATGGCTACACCTTC	CASSSQGYGYTF
TRBV7-9	many	TRBJ2-7	TRBD1	TGTGCCAGCAGCTTAGTTCGCAGGGGGCCCAACGAGCAGTACTTC	CASSLVRRGPNEQYF
TRBV30	-	TRBJ2-3	-	TGTGCCTGTACAGGGTGGTTCACAGATACGCAGTATTTT	CACTGWFTDTQYF
TRBV4-1	-	TRBJ2-3	TRBD1	TGCGCCAGCAGCCAACTACAGGGGGCGGGAGCAGATACGCAGTATTTT	CASSQLQGAGADTQYF
TRBV4-1	few	TRBJ2-3	TRBD1	TGCGCCAGCAGCCAAGCGGACAGGGGGACGCAGTATTTT	CASSQADRGTQYF
TRBV28	many	TRBJ1-2	TRBD1	TGTGCCAGCAGTCAACAGGGGGATGGCTACACCTTC	CASSQQGDGYTF
TRBV5-1	many	TRBJ1-2	-	TGCGCCAGCAGCCTACCCGGGACACCATATGGCTACACCTTC	CASSLPGTPYGYTF
TRBV7-6	many	TRBJ2-5	-	TGTGCCAGCAGCTTAATCCGGGAAGGGGAGACCCAGTACTTC	CASSLIREGETQYF
TRBV6-1	-	TRBJ1-6	-	TGTGCCAGCAGTGAAGGGCCCAGGGTTAATTCACCCCTCCACTTT	CASSEGPRVNSPLHF
TRBV6-2/TRBV6-3	-	TRBJ1-1	-	TGTGCCAGCAGTTTGACAGAGAACACTGGAGCTTTCTTT	CASSLTENTGAFF
TRBV6-4	few	TRBJ1-5	-	TGTGCCAGCAGCGAAACCGTCGGACGGATAAAGGAGAATCAGCCCCAGCATTTT	CASSETVGRIKENQPQHF
TRBV24-1	many	TRBJ1-1	TRBD1	TGTGCCACCAGAGGACAGGAAAGGACTGAAGCTTTCTTT	CATRGQERTEAFF
TRBV18	few	TRBJ2-5	-	TGTGCCAGCCGGCCCCTAGTGGAGACCCAGTACTTC	CASRPLVETQYF
TRBV28	many	TRBJ1-1	TRBD1	TGTGCCAGCAGTTTGCGGGGGACAGGGGTCGACACTGAAGCTTTCTTT	CASSLRGTGVDTEAFF
TRBV28	-	TRBJ2-1	-	TGTGCCAGCCTCCCGGGTCTTAGCGAGTTTTACAATGAGCAGTTCTTC	CASLPGLSEFYNEQFF
TRBV27	many	TRBJ2-5	TRBD2	TGTGCCAGCAGTTTATCTCCTAGCGGGGGGGCCGGAGAGACCCAGTACTTC	CASSLSPSGGAGETQYF
TRBV30	few	TRBJ1-5	-	TGTGCCTGGAGTGTACCCGGTGGGGCGGGTATCAATCAGCCCCAGCATTTT	CAWSVPGGAGINQPQHF
TRBV7-9	few	TRBJ2-7	-	TGTGCCAGCAGCTTAGGAAATCTCGAGCAGTACTTC	CASSLGNLEQYF
TRBV7-2	many	TRBJ2-3	TRBD2	TGTGCCAGCAGCTTATTAGGACTAGCAACTACAGATACGCAGTATTTT	CASSLLGLATTDTQYF
TRBV18	many	TRBJ1-5	-	TGTGCCAGCTCACCCCTGTCGGGGCAGGATCAGCCCCAGCATTTT	CASSPLSGQDQPQHF
TRBV6-1	many	TRBJ1-2	-	TGTGCCAGCAGTGAAAATCAGCGGGGGCGGATCGGCTACACCTTC	CASSENQRGRIGYTF
TRBV2	many	TRBJ2-7	TRBD2	TGTGCCAGCAGCCAGACTAGCGGGGGGGCCCACGAGCAGTACTTC	CASSQTSGGAHEQYF
TRBV7-2	many	TRBJ1-1	-	TGTGCCAGCAGCTTACCAGATATGAACACTGAAGCTTTCTTT	CASSLPDMNTEAFF
TRBV30	many	TRBJ1-1	TRBD1	TGTGCCTGGAGTGTACTGACAGGGGGCCTCACTGAAGCTTTCTTT	CAWSVLTGGLTEAFF
TRBV10-3	-	TRBJ2-3	-	TGTGCCATCAAGCCTAGCAGCACAGATACGCAGTATTTT	CAIKPSSTDTQYF
TRBV28	many	TRBJ1-2	TRBD1	TGTGCCAGCAGTCGCAATTCCGGGACAGGGAACTATGGCTACACCTTC	CASSRNSGTGNYGYTF
TRBV4-1	few	TRBJ1-6	-	TGCGCCAGCAGCCGACAGGCGGGAGTCCATAATTCACCCCTCCACTTT	CASSRQAGVHNSPLHF
TRBV13	-	TRBJ2-6	TRBD1	TGTGCCAGCAGCGTCTCCGGGACAGGGAGCTCTGGGGCCAACGTCCTGACTTTC	CASSVSGTGSSGANVLTF
TRBV11-2	few	TRBJ2-1	-	TGTGCCAGCAGCTTCCGGGACGGAGACAATGAGCAGTTCTTC	CASSFRDGDNEQFF
TRBV12-3/TRBV12-4	many	TRBJ1-1	-	TGTGCCAGCAGTCCCGATATGAGCACTGAAGCTTTCTTT	CASSPDMSTEAFF
TRBV9	-	TRBJ2-7	-	TGTGCCGGCAGCCCCGTAGGCAACTCCTACGAGCAGTACTTC	CAGSPVGNSYEQYF
TRBV5-1	many	TRBJ2-4	-	TGCGCCAGCAGCCTAGGAGGGGGCCCGATAATAAAAAACATTCAGTACTTC	CASSLGGGPIIKNIQYF
TRBV5-1	few	TRBJ1-1	-	TGCGCCAGCAGCTTTCAAGTGGGGGGAAGCACTGAAGCTTTCTTT	CASSFQVGGSTEAFF
TRBV2	many	TRBJ2-2	-	TGTGCCAGCAGTGAAGGTGGGGTTTGGGACCACGGGGCCGGGGAGCTGTTTTTT	CASSEGGVWDHGAGELFF
TRBV30	many	TRBJ1-3	TRBD1	TGTGCCTGGACCGCAGGGGGCTCAGCTGGAAACACCATATATTTT	CAWTAGGSAGNTIYF